This T cell receptor beta chain was recovered during a study of cytomegalovirus exposure and HLA in healthy donors listed by TCRdb under 2017. Context from the whole study: According to an earlier analysis of 587 of the donors, 200 million or so T cells yielded over 100 million unique TCR beta sequences and 276 Gb of sequence data. Around 330 gigabases of sequencing data and 70 million to 100 million unique TCR sequences made up an early release that covered about 640 HLA-typed donors. Of the 300 to 450 genotyped donors, over 70% fell in the genetic ancestry cluster associated with self-reported Caucasian donors. The study aimed to test whether cataloging public T cell receptors could reveal signatures of past pathogen exposure. Using immunosequencing, the study profiled T cell repertoires from 666 subjects and related those repertoires to cytomegalovirus serostatus. Along with the roughly 710-subject first cohort, a separate validation cohort of over a hundred different subjects was used. The study combined high-throughput TCR immunosequencing, statistical association of individual TCRs with disease status, and machine learning to predict cytomegalovirus infection status. In a later analysis, previously published TCR beta repertoires from more than 500 donors were re-analyzed and high-resolution HLA genotyping was added so that TCR occurrence patterns could be studied. Rather than using new phenotypic data, the later analysis identified candidate immune exposures from TCR beta sequences and from how often those sequences occurred across donors. An earlier analysis of 587 of the donors used high-throughput TCR beta sequencing to judge whether each TCR beta V gene segment behaved as functional or pseudogenic. Donor age, sex, ethnicity and CMV serostatus were compiled together with the repertoire data. Genome-wide SNP genotypes for about 65% of the 666 donors were used in a later genetic analysis, which treated that subset as a discovery cohort. All discovery cohort repertoires had been generated using a single sequencing platform. HLA typing included class I and class II loci at four-digit resolution. The number of typed donors differed by locus: about 620-630 for A, B, C, DRB1 and DQB1; roughly 510 for DQA1; approximately 610 for DPA1; and around 490 for DPB1. Roughly 5 DR-DQ haplotypes were handled as single units for association and clustering, since linkage in the cohort was strong. Across approximately 400 genotyped donors of the cohort, an average of about 250,000 unique TCR beta nucleotide sequences per donor were sequenced, and 15% to 20% of those sequences were non-productive.

The cohort comprised some 680 healthy bone marrow donors. Cohort members were all nominally healthy when sampled, although unrecorded immune exposures were likely present. The donor tested CMV seronegative, placing the donor among the approximately 400 seronegative members of the cohort. Every donor gave a peripheral blood sample, and the peripheral blood mononuclear cells from that sample were used for TCR beta sequencing. The Qiagen DNeasy Blood Extraction Kit was used to extract genomic DNA from the blood cell samples. Libraries were constructed by the immunoSEQ multiplex PCR assay. For the multiplex PCR, a mixture combining 60 forward primers for TCR Vbeta segments and 13 reverse primers for TCR Jbeta segments was used. Amplification of the CDR3 region of rearranged TCR beta genes was performed with a multiplex PCR assay on genomic DNA. The Illumina HiSeq System was used to sequence the amplified TCR beta libraries as 87-base-pair reads. On the study's bioinformatics: Across the 670 or so repertoires, a later analysis counted around 80 million unique TCR beta chains, 9.5 million to 13 million of which were shared by at least two donors. Raw reads were error-corrected and collapsed into unique sequences by a nearest-neighbor algorithm in which closely related sequences were merged to remove PCR and sequencing errors. V, D and J gene segments were assigned by aligning CDR3 sequences to IMGT reference sequences. For a sequence to be retained, a match of at least six nucleotides was required to both a V gene segment and a J gene segment. Rearrangements were classified as productive when the CDR3 lacked stop codons and remained in frame with V and J, and all other rearrangements were classified as non-productive. Following IMGT convention, CDR3 was defined as the stretch from the second conserved V-encoded cysteine up to the conserved J-encoded phenylalanine. Sequences without an unambiguous match to a single V gene segment were excluded from the earlier analysis of over 500 of the donors. An earlier analysis of fewer than 750 of the donors classified V segments as functional when productive rearrangements were above 56.7% and as segregating when the standard deviation between donors was above 5%. A statistical classification framework was developed to diagnose cytomegalovirus status using the catalog of TCR beta chain sequences. In a later analysis, V and J genes were assigned by comparing TCR nucleotide sequences against IMGT/GENE-DB human TR gene sequences. A later analysis assigned CDR3 sequences and most-parsimonious VDJ recombination scenarios with the TCRdist pipeline. In a later analysis, each TCR beta chain was defined by its CDR3 amino acid sequence together with its V-gene family, and reads without a unique V-gene family were excluded. To address suspected cross-contamination and a sequencing artifact, a later analysis removed under 600 highly shared, low-generation-probability nucleotide sequences. In a later analysis, a clonal expansion index was calculated for each public chain from normalized within-repertoire ranks of inferred template counts. In a later analysis, generation probabilities were computed using a VDJ recombination model fitted to out-of-frame rearrangements, and the results were checked against IGoR. In a later analysis, hypergeometric tests were used to score TCR-TCR, TCR-HLA and TCR-CMV co-occurrence, with a repertoire-size bias correction applied to TCR pairs. A later analysis estimated false discovery rates by permuting HLA or CMV assignments 20 times. In a later analysis, co-occurring TCRs were grouped using DBSCAN, with TCRdist sequence similarity added in when clustering inside HLA-allele-positive subsets. Repertoires with fewer than 30,000 or more than 120,000 public chains were left out of co-occurrence clustering, as were about five repertoires with anomalous nucleotide sharing. TCRdb obtained this table from immuneACCESS and retained in-frame rearrangements with V and J assigned. These tables miss some clones; where compared with another copy, unresolved V genes account for less than half of the shortfall, and the remainder is unexplained. For V, J and clone size, that table is used; D and trimming come from the DNA. The sample's table covers about 160,000 clones. Under 2% of the sample goes to the ten largest clones.

On this clone: Its recognized antigen is unknown.

What the work shows at the level of the full study, not this receptor alone: A further reported finding was that TCR beta sequences accurately predicted the HLA-A and HLA-B alleles for most subjects in the first cohort. A later analysis found that HLA-associated TCR beta chains were more clonally expanded and had lower generation probabilities than equally common non-associated chains. Linkage disequilibrium might explain the correlated functional status among segregating V segments, but an unknown experimental factor could not be ruled out. The classifier was reported to diagnose cytomegalovirus status with high specificity and sensitivity in both the original and validation cohorts. When HLA alleles, especially DR and DQ, strongly co-occurred, TCR associations were difficult to assign to individual alleles. Several of the top co-occurrence clusters appeared to be linked to parvovirus B19, influenza, CMV and Epstein-Barr virus, according to a later analysis. In vitro tests confirmed that a few of the cytomegalovirus-associated TCR beta chains recognize cytomegalovirus antigens. Broadly in line with IMGT annotations, most TCR beta V segments showed up in productive rearrangements about 87% or about 30% of the time in an earlier analysis of 450 to 750 of the donors. In a later analysis, the rate of TCR association differed among HLA loci, with DRB1 alleles having the most associated TCRs and HLA-C alleles having the fewest. Most TCR sequences were seen in very few donors, while some public TCRs were found in many individuals. The authors suggested that the approach could potentially be extended to other disease states and immunological phenotypes. A later genetic analysis reported fewer N-insertions in productive TCRs among donors in an Asian-associated ancestry cluster than the roughly 700-donor mean. A group of highly shared sequence variants was considered likely to be a technical artifact of the sequencing pipeline. Sequencing depth was assumed to be roughly uniform across donors in the presence/absence analyses, though that assumption may not hold. A later analysis found that most CMV-associated TCR beta chains appeared HLA-restricted, with HLA associations seemingly driven largely by CMV exposure. In a later genetic analysis, a missense DCLRE1C variant was associated with V-gene and J-gene trimming of TCR beta chains, and the association was replicated in an independent cohort. Immune exposure information for the cohort was limited to CMV serostatus. Specific HLA alleles were associated with roughly 17,000 TCR beta sequences at a false discovery rate of 0.05 in a later analysis. Because counts were too low, 15 or so rarely observed V segments, including chromosome 9 orphons, were excluded from the earlier analysis of about 500 of the donors. Because HLA typing was unavailable for some donors at each locus, only the typed subset was used in association tests. Only TCR beta chains were sequenced in this cohort, and the absence of alpha or paired-chain data limited detectable features. The study listed 164 TCR beta chains as associated with cytomegalovirus.

What was sequenced was PBMCs. The TCR comes from a woman aged 45-59 years in good health and CMV-seronegative.

The CDR3 protein: CASREGGSRDRGLLAGADGELFF. The DNA is as follows: TGTGCCAGCAGAGAGGGTGGGTCTAGGGACAGGGGACTTCTAGCGGGAGCGGACGGGGAGCTGTTTTTT. The chain is encoded by TRBV9 joined to TRBJ2-2; the D gene is tentatively TRBD1 or TRBD2, each matching 10 bases. CDR1 and CDR2 (SGDLS, YYNGEE) derive from the germline V gene. The CDR3 spans 23 residues, from the cysteine through the phenylalanine. Just CDR3 DNA is preserved here, 69 bases in frame from base 1. V is cut by 5 bases and J by 7 bases, and the space between the germline ends is 42 bases.